One and the same sample provided the 24 T cell receptor beta chains below, sequenced in a study of regulatory T cells in long-lasting Graves disease. Arm-PCR of CDR3 regions and iRepertoire HTBI primers were used to build TCR beta libraries. One entry per CDR3 protein, called by TCRdb with MiXCR from the multiplex PCR reads. The data contain 560,000 or so distinct CDR3 sequences, around 16% of them seen just once; the ten biggest clones take up around 13%. Time point indicated: newly diagnosed GD, antithyroid drugs for less than 3 months. The authors made the TCR library using RNA they extracted from PBMCs. These records were also assigned to another study, of T cells in Graves' hyperthyroidism and ophthalmopathy.

The specimen was peripheral blood mononuclear cells (PBMCs), collected at new diagnosis, from a patient treated with antithyroid drugs. All receptors derive from a man aged 18 to 30 with Graves disease.

This clonotype was counted ten times or more. J is TRBJ2-1 and V is TRBV11-2; D may match TRBD1 or TRBD2 (7 bases each). The V end was cut by 4 bases, the J end by 6 bases, with 25 bases between. The CDR3 is 18 amino acids. CDR1 is SGHAT, CDR2 FQNNGV, per germline. The CDR3, as DNA: TGTGCCAGCAGCTACGGATCAGGGGGGAGGGACGCTGGCAATGAGCAGTTCTTC. Protein product: CASSYGSGGRDAGNEQFF. Combining the CDR3 with reference TRBV11-2 and TRBJ2-1 gives the whole variable domain EAGVAQSPRYKIIEKRQSVAFWCNPISGHATLYWYQQILGQGPKLLIQFQNNGVVDDSQLPKDRFSAERLKGVDSTLKIQPAKLEDSAVYLCASSYGSGGRDAGNEQFFGPGTRLTVL.

The V and J genes are TRBV18 and TRBJ1-6; D unclear. The germline V gene has CDR1 KGHSH and CDR2 LQKENI. V was cut by 3 bases and J by 9 bases, with 9 bases left in between. The CDR3 spans 13 residues. The CDR3 nucleotides read TGTGCCAGCTCACCGGGATATTCTTCACCCCTCCACTTT. It is translated as CASSPGYSSPLHF.

This clonotype was counted many times. This chain's CDR3 is CASSLWDRRSYEQYF. In nucleotides, the CDR3 is TGTGCCAGCAGTTTATGGGACAGAAGGTCCTACGAGCAGTACTTC. This rearrangement joins TRBV28 to TRBJ2-7, with D possibly TRBD1 on 6 matching bases. CDR1 is MDHEN, CDR2 SYDVKM, per germline. This CDR3 contains 15 residues. V gave up 0 bases and J gave up 1 base, with 10 bases separating them.

This clonotype appeared many times. V is TRBV30 and J is TRBJ1-2; 11 bases are shared with TRBD1. This CDR3 comprises 13 residues. Germline loops: CDR1 GTSNPN, CDR2 SVGIG (reference sequence). V dropped 8 bases and J dropped 7; count of bases not matched to a gene: 9. For the CDR3, the DNA is TGTGCCCGCACGGGACAGGGGGTGGTTGGCTACACCTTC. Translating it yields CARTGQGVVGYTF.

This chain connects TRBV28 to TRBJ2-3; 8 bases map to TRBD2. The V gene end was trimmed by 7 bases and the J gene end by 2 bases; junction bases not matched to a gene: 5. Germline values: CDR1 MDHEN, CDR2 SYDVKM. The CDR3 has 14 residues. The CDR3 is CASTLSGATDTQYF. The DNA for the CDR3 is TGTGCCAGCACTCTTAGCGGGGCCACAGATACGCAGTATTTT.

The table lists this clonotype with a few counts. The chain links TRBV7-9 to TRBJ1-2; no reliable D call. The germline CDR1 and CDR2 sequences are SEHNR and FQNEAQ (reference sequence). The CDR3 length is 14 residues. The ends were cut back, 5 bases at V and 3 bases at J, with 13 bases in the middle. The CDR3 region is CASSPLRTYYGYTF. The CDR3 DNA follows: TGTGCCAGCAGCCCGCTTCGGACCTACTATGGCTACACCTTC.

For this clonotype: A read error may be the cause here, since a much bigger clone is one base away. The CDR3 here is CVSSPKGTLTEQYF. The CDR3 DNA reads TGTGTCAGCAGTCCTAAGGGTACCCTTACCGAGCAGTACTTC. This chain connects TRBV28 to TRBJ2-7; D remains ambiguous. The CDR3 length is 14 residues. Germline V lookup: CDR1 MDHEN, CDR2 SYDVKM. Complete variable domain (other parts from reference TRBV28 and TRBJ2-7): DVKVTQSSRYLVKRTGEKVFLECVQDMDHENMFWYRQDPGLGLRLIYFSYDVKMKEKGDIPEGYSVSREKKERFSLILESASTNQTSMYLCVSSPKGTLTEQYFGPGTRLTVT.

As to this clonotype: Germline is not matched at one junction end, which may reflect a read error. The rearrangement uses TRBV29-1 and TRBJ2-7; TRBD2 agrees at 7 bases. CDR1 and CDR2 from the germline V gene are SQVTM and ANQGSEA. CDR3 length equals 10 residues. The CDR3 reads CSVAAGVEHF. Here the CDR3 DNA reads TGCAGCGTTGCTGCGGGAGTTGAACACTTC.

This clonotype was seen only a few times. The chain is built from TRBV28 and TRBJ2-2; D uncertain. Germline V CDR1 and CDR2: MDHEN, SYDVKM. Trimming cost V 1 base and J 8 bases, with 8 bases left between them. This CDR3 contains 13 residues. The CDR3 is CASSLSSQGELFF. CDR3 coding DNA: TGTGCCAGCAGTTTATCTTCACAGGGGGAGCTGTTTTTT.

A few counts support this clonotype. This chain uses TRBV7-6 with TRBJ1-1, with D uncertain. Germline CDR1 reads SGHVS; CDR2 reads FNYEAQ. V lost 2 bases, J lost 5 bases, and 12 bases lay in between. This CDR3 comprises 14 residues. The CDR3 DNA sequence: TGTGCCAGCAGCTTAATGGAACGGGCTACTGAAGCTTTCTTT. Translating it yields CASSLMERATEAFF.

This chain links TRBV19 with TRBJ2-7, with D possibly matching TRBD2 (6 bases). Germline CDR1 LNHDA, CDR2 SQIVND (reference sequence). This CDR3 is 14 amino acids long. Trimming shortened V by 5 bases and J by 0 bases, and 11 bases separated the two germline ends. Here the CDR3 reads CASSPRDFSYEQYF. The CDR3 DNA is TGTGCCAGTAGTCCCAGGGACTTCTCCTACGAGCAGTACTTC. Full variable domain (outside the CDR3, taken from reference TRBV19 and TRBJ2-7): DGGITQSPKYLFRKEGQNVTLSCEQNLNHDAMYWYRQDPGQGLRLIYYSQIVNDFQKGDIAEGYSVSREKKESFPLTVTSAQKNPTAFYLCASSPRDFSYEQYFGPGTRLTVT.

This clonotype showed up many times. The chain links TRBV2 to TRBJ2-1, with 12 bases identical to TRBD2. The CDR3 contains 15 residues. V trimming: 6 bases; J trimming: 9 bases; junction bases outside the gene matches: 9. Per germline, CDR1 SNHLY and CDR2 FYNNEI. In nucleotides, the CDR3 is TGTGCCAGCAGCCCGACTAGCGGGAGTTTTGTTGAGCAGTTCTTC. Its translation: CASSPTSGSFVEQFF.

The chain is built from TRBV11-3 and TRBJ2-3; 10 positions agree with TRBD2. Germline loops: CDR1 SGHNT, CDR2 YENEEA. The V and J ends lost 5 bases and 0 bases, in that order; junction bases with no gene match: 8. This CDR3 has 17 amino acids. In DNA, the CDR3 is TGTGCCAGCAGCCTAGCGGGAGCGGATACTAGCACAGATACGCAGTATTTT. The encoded protein is CASSLAGADTSTDTQYF. The full variable domain, rest sourced from reference TRBV11-3 and TRBJ2-3, is EAGVVQSPRYKIIEKKQPVAFWCNPISGHNTLYWYLQNLGQGPELLIRYENEEAVDDSQLPKDRFSAERLKGVDSTLKIQPAELGDSAVYLCASSLAGADTSTDTQYFGPGTRLTVL.

This clonotype showed up many times. The chain combines TRBV12-5 with TRBJ2-7; the match to TRBD2 covers 11 bases. Germline V gene sequence: CDR1 LGHNT, CDR2 FRNRAP. The CDR3 length is 18 residues. With V trimmed by 0 bases and J by 0 bases, 7 bases remained unmatched. The CDR3 protein is CASGLVLAGALFSYEQYF. CDR3 DNA sequence: TGTGCTAGTGGTTTGGTACTAGCGGGAGCACTCTTCTCCTACGAGCAGTACTTC.

The chain couples TRBV27 to TRBJ2-1; 8 nucleotides match TRBD1. Germline V CDR1 and CDR2: MNHEY, SMNVEV (reference sequence). The CDR3 extends over 14 amino acids. The V gene end was trimmed by 5 bases and the J gene end by 8 bases; junction bases not matched to a gene: 8. CDR3: CASSANRGADEQFF. The CDR3 nucleotides are TGTGCCAGCAGTGCGAACAGGGGGGCAGATGAGCAGTTCTTC.

This clonotype was counted at least ten times. The chain links TRBV5-5 to TRBJ2-1; a weak D match, TRBD2 (6 bases). CDR1 is SGHKS and CDR2 is YYEKEE in the germline V gene (reference sequence). The CDR3 sequence is 16 residues long. V was clipped by 4 bases and J by 8 bases, with 22 bases between them. DNA for the CDR3: TGTGCCAGCAGCCTAGTTCCGGGTCAAGCGGGTCATGAGCAGTTCTTC. It encodes CASSLVPGQAGHEQFF.

This chain uses TRBV7-9 with TRBJ1-1; D is uncertain. V lost 5 bases and J lost 2, with 15 bases in between. This CDR3 comprises 15 residues. Germline V lookup: CDR1 SEHNR, CDR2 FQNEAQ (reference sequence). The DNA of the CDR3 is TGTGCCAGCAGCCCGATCAGGTTCATCAACACTGAAGCTTTCTTT. This encodes CASSPIRFINTEAFF.

This clonotype was seen ten or more times. The chain combines TRBV20-1 with TRBJ1-1; a possible D gene is TRBD1 (5 bases). Trimming removed 6 bases at V and 6 bases at J, with 23 bases between. Germline CDR1 reads DFQATT; CDR2 reads SNEGSKA (reference sequence). The CDR3 spans 15 residues. The CDR3 DNA is TGCAGTGCCCCCGGGATGGGTAGGGGTGGGGCTGAAGCTTTCTTT. This encodes CSAPGMGRGGAEAFF.

This clonotype has only a few counts. This chain links TRBV30 with TRBJ2-5; D gene uncertain. The CDR3 totals 11 residues. In germline, CDR1 is GTSNPN, CDR2 SVGIG (reference sequence). The V end was cut by 5 bases, the J end by 4 bases, with 8 bases between. The CDR3 sequence: CAWEVGETQYF. In nucleotides, the CDR3 is TGTGCCTGGGAGGTTGGAGAGACCCAGTACTTC.

This clonotype was observed at least ten times. The chain has TRBV5-1 and TRBJ1-1; D is undetermined. This CDR3 spans 15 amino acids. CDR1 and CDR2 from the germline V gene are SGHRS and YFSETQ. V was pared by 3 bases and J by 0 bases, with 12 bases between. The DNA for the CDR3 is TGCGCCAGCAGCTACCTTCTGGGAGTGAACACTGAAGCTTTCTTT. This codes for CASSYLLGVNTEAFF. Based on the CDR3 plus reference TRBV5-1 and TRBJ1-1, the full variable domain is KAGVTQTPRYLIKTRGQQVTLSCSPISGHRSVSWYQQTPGQGLQFLFEYFSETQRNKGNFPGRFSGRQFSNSRSEMNVSTLELGDSALYLCASSYLLGVNTEAFFGQGTRLTVV.

This clonotype was counted at least ten times. The chain combines TRBV29-1 with TRBJ2-7, with 10 bases matching TRBD1. Germline assignment: CDR1 SQVTM and CDR2 ANQGSEA. CDR3 length: 15 residues. V was pared by 6 bases and J by 6 bases, with 14 bases of the junction left unmatched. As DNA, the CDR3 is TGCAGCGTGGCCGACGACAGGGGGCGCCCCAGCGAGCAGTACTTC. Translating it yields CSVADDRGRPSEQYF.

This clonotype was counted many times. The rearrangement uses TRBV5-1 and TRBJ2-3; TRBD2 aligns across 15 bases. The V and J ends lost 4 bases and 5 bases, in that order; junction bases with no gene match: 8. Germline V gene sequence: CDR1 SGHRS, CDR2 YFSETQ. The CDR3 loop spans 17 amino acids. CDR3 nucleotides: TGCGCCAGCAGCCTCGGGACTAGCGGGAGGCTGGGAGATACGCAGTATTTT. Its translation: CASSLGTSGRLGDTQYF.

This clonotype has more than one count but fewer than ten. The rearrangement joins TRBV10-3 to TRBJ1-4; TRBD1 is a possible D gene (5 bases). V lost 6 bases and J 4 bases, leaving 15 bases between the germline ends. Germline assignment: CDR1 ENHRY and CDR2 SYGVKD. This CDR3 spans 15 amino acids. As DNA, the CDR3 is TGTGCCATCAGGACCTCCGACAGCAATAATGAAAAACTGTTTTTT. Amino acid sequence: CAIRTSDSNNEKLFF.

This clonotype was picked up many times. The genes are TRBV11-2 and TRBJ2-2, with a tentative D call TRBD2 (5 bases). CDR1 SGHAT and CDR2 FQNNGV come from the germline V gene. Trimming stripped 3 bases from V and 5 bases from J, with 7 bases between. CDR3 length equals 13 residues. The CDR3 sequence: CASSLDWTGELFF. DNA of the CDR3: TGTGCCAGCAGCTTGGACTGGACCGGGGAGCTGTTTTTT.